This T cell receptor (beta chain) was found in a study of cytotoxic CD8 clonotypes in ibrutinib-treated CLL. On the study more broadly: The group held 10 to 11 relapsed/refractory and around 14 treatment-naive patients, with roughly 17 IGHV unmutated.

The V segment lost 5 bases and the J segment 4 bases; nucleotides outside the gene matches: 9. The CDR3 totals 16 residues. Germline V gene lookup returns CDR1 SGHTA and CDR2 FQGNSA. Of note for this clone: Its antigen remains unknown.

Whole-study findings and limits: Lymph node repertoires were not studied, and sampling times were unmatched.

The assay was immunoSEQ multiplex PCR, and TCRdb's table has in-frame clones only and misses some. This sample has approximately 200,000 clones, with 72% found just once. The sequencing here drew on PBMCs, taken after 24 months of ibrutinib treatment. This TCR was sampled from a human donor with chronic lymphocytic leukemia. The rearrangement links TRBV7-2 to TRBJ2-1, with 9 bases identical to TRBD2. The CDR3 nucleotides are TGTGCCAGCAGCCTCAAGGTAGCGGGAGCGTACAATGAGCAGTTCTTC. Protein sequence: CASSLKVAGAYNEQFF. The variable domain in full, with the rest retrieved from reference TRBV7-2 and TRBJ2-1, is GAGVSQSPSNKVTEKGKDVELRCDPISGHTALYWYRQSLGQGLEFLIYFQGNSAPDKSGLPSDRFSAERTGGSVSTLTIQRTQQEDSAVYLCASSLKVAGAYNEQFFGPGTRLTVL.